Each of the 28 T cell receptor beta chains below was sequenced from the same sample in a study of T cells in narcolepsy. Sequencing was performed with immunoSEQ multiplex PCR; in TCRdb, only in-frame clones are kept and a portion is missing. Here the sample spans roughly 34,000 clones, under 90% being singletons. Sequenced sample: CD45RA- memory CD4+ T cells from PBMCs. Source of these receptors: a human donor with narcolepsy.

The CDR3 loop is CASSDIPGPGRKGYTF. The DNA for the CDR3 is TGTGCCAGCAGTGATATTCCCGGGCCAGGGAGGAAAGGCTACACCTTC. This rearrangement joins TRBV6-4 to TRBJ1-2; a possible D gene is TRBD1 (5 bases). Germline assignment: CDR1 MRHNA and CDR2 SNTAGT. The CDR3 contains 16 residues. Trimming pared 3 bases from V and 8 bases from J, leaving 22 bases between.

V and J are TRBV7-6 and TRBJ2-3; D not certain. The CDR3 extends over 14 amino acids. Trimming left V 1 base short and J 4 bases short, with 9 bases between. Per germline, CDR1 SGHVS and CDR2 FNYEAQ. CDR3 sequence: CASSLGTGPDTQYF. CDR3 bases: TGTGCCAGCAGCTTAGGGACCGGACCAGATACGCAGTATTTT.

This clone has more than one count but fewer than ten. This sequence joins TRBV7-3 and TRBJ2-1, with 11 bases aligning to TRBD2. Germline trimming cut 5 bases from V and 4 bases from J; bases unmatched to any gene: 4. CDR1 SGHTA and CDR2 FQGTGA come from the germline V gene. CDR3 length equals 15 residues. CDR3 nucleotides: TGTGCCAGCAGCCTCGCTAGCGGGGGGTACAATGAGCAGTTCTTC. Protein: CASSLASGGYNEQFF.

V gene TRBV7-9 combines with J gene TRBJ2-3; TRBD2 agrees at 7 bases. CDR3 size: 15 residues. The V segment lost 1 base and the J segment 11 bases; nucleotides outside the gene matches: 12. Germline CDR1 SEHNR, CDR2 FQNEAQ (reference sequence). The CDR3 spells CASSLGTSDWKGQYF. CDR3 nucleotides: TGTGCCAGCAGCTTAGGGACTAGTGATTGGAAGGGGCAGTATTTT.

The gene calls are TRBV2 and TRBJ2-2, with D maybe TRBD2 (7 bases). Germline CDR1 reads SNHLY; CDR2 reads FYNNEI. CDR3 length: 14 amino acids. Trimming cost V 6 bases and J 5 bases, with 13 bases left between them. The CDR3 protein is CASSKAGATGELFF. The CDR3 nucleotides are TGTGCCAGCAGCAAGGCGGGGGCGACCGGGGAGCTGTTTTTT.

J is TRBJ1-6 and V is TRBV27, with D maybe TRBD1 (5 bases). This CDR3 comprises 14 residues. Germline CDR1 is MNHEY and CDR2 is SMNVEV (reference sequence). The V and J ends lost 6 bases and 6 bases respectively, with 12 bases between them. The chain's CDR3 is CASRAGGVNSPLHF. CDR3 DNA: TGTGCCAGCAGGGCCGGGGGGGTTAATTCACCCCTCCACTTT.

This clone was counted between two and nine times. At one of its ends the junction is not consistent with the germline gene, which may arise from a read error. V usage is TRBV28 and J usage is TRBJ1-4; the match to TRBD1 covers 8 bases. Germline loops: CDR1 MDHEN, CDR2 SYDVKM. The CDR3 has 11 amino acids. As DNA, the CDR3 is TGTGCCAGCAGTTTTACGGGACAGGAAGTTTTT. Amino acids: CASSFTGQEVF.

The V call is TRBV19, the J call TRBJ2-7, with TRBD1 matching over 8 bases. The V and J ends lost 2 bases and 7 bases, in that order; junction bases with no gene match: 13. The CDR3 sequence is 16 residues long. Germline lookup yields CDR1 LNHDA and CDR2 SQIVND (reference sequence). CDR3 in DNA: TGTGCCAGTAGTATAAAGGCGCAGGGGGCGTCAGGGGAGCAGTACTTC. Translated: CASSIKAQGASGEQYF.

This chain joins TRBV5-6 and TRBJ1-1; 9 bases fit TRBD1. The junction had 5 bases not matched to a gene; V was cut back by 4 bases and J by 1 base. This CDR3 is 15 amino acids long. From germline, CDR1 is SGHDT and CDR2 YYEEEE. This chain's CDR3 is CASSPGQGKNTEAFF. CDR3 sequence (DNA): TGTGCCAGCAGCCCGGGACAGGGAAAGAACACTGAAGCTTTCTTT.

V is TRBV10-2 and J is TRBJ1-1, with D hard to call. V was clipped by 7 bases and J by 0 bases, with 9 bases between them. The CDR3 has 13 residues. Germline V gives CDR1 WSHSY, CDR2 SAAADI. The CDR3 reads CASNMGMNTEAFF. CDR3 DNA sequence: TGCGCCAGCAACATGGGGATGAACACTGAAGCTTTCTTT.

The rearrangement uses TRBV2 and TRBJ1-5; D uncertain. This CDR3 is built from 13 residues. The germline V and J ends were trimmed by 1 base and 5 bases, with 6 bases remaining between them. CDR1 and CDR2 (germline): SNHLY, FYNNEI. CDR3 nucleotides: TGTGCCAGCAGTGAAGAAGTGGATCAGCCCCAGCATTTT. Amino acid sequence: CASSEEVDQPQHF.

The chain has TRBV28 and TRBJ1-5; 7 bases map to TRBD1. The CDR3 is 15 amino acids. Germline V gene lookup returns CDR1 MDHEN and CDR2 SYDVKM. With 4 bases clipped from V and 6 bases from J, the junction kept 9 bases outside the gene matches. CDR3 coding DNA: TGTGCCAGCAGTTCTACGGGGGCAGGGGGTCAGCCCCAGCATTTT. The encoded protein is CASSSTGAGGQPQHF.

The rearrangement joins TRBV11-3 to TRBJ2-2; 9 bases align to TRBD1. The CDR3 sequence is 15 residues long. J was trimmed by 4 bases and V by 4 bases; bases with no gene match: 4. Per the germline V gene, CDR1 is SGHNT and CDR2 is YENEEA. The CDR3: CASSSGTGSTGELFF. The DNA for the CDR3 is TGTGCCAGCAGCTCCGGGACAGGGTCCACCGGGGAGCTGTTTTTT.

V and J are TRBV7-2 and TRBJ1-2; TRBD1 might be the D (6 bases). The V end lost 5 bases, the J end lost 2 bases, and 12 bases lay between the germline ends. The CDR3 has 14 residues. Germline V CDR1 and CDR2: SGHTA, FQGNSA. CDR3 DNA: TGTGCCAGCAGCCCCAGGGGAGGGAACTATGGCTACACCTTC. This gives the protein CASSPRGGNYGYTF.

This sequence joins TRBV19 and TRBJ1-1; weak D call: TRBD1 (5 bases). From germline, CDR1 is LNHDA and CDR2 SQIVND (reference sequence). V was shortened by 3 bases and J by 6 bases, with 14 bases between the two germline ends. This CDR3 spans 14 amino acids. This CDR3 is CASSMGRALAEAFF. CDR3 in DNA: TGTGCCAGTAGTATGGGCAGGGCCCTGGCTGAAGCTTTCTTT.

V usage is TRBV5-8 and J usage is TRBJ2-7, with D uncertain. Trimming stripped 2 bases from V and 6 bases from J, with 15 bases between. The CDR3 covers 14 residues. Germline CDR1 is SGHTS and CDR2 is YDEGEE. CDR3 sequence (DNA): TGTGCCAGCAGCTTTAGGGCCCCTGCCTCCGAGCAGTACGTC. Protein product: CASSFRAPASEQYV.

CDR3 sequence: CASSRETYEQYF. CDR3 bases: TGTGCCAGCTCCCGGGAGACCTACGAGCAGTACTTC. V is TRBV2 and J is TRBJ2-7; D is perhaps TRBD2 (6 bases). Germline V gene data show CDR1 as SNHLY and CDR2 as FYNNEI. The CDR3 is 12 amino acids. Trimming shortened V by 8 bases and J by 2 bases, and 10 bases separated the two germline ends.

DNA for the CDR3: TGTGCCAGCAGCTTAGATTTAGGGGCTGGCTACACCTTC. It codes for CASSLDLGAGYTF. The V call is TRBV7-6, the J call TRBJ1-2; the D gene is possibly TRBD1 (5 bases). The CDR3 extends over 13 amino acids. CDR1 is SGHVS and CDR2 is FNYEAQ in the germline V gene. V lost 1 base, J lost 7 bases, and 10 bases lay in between.

This chain links TRBV30 with TRBJ1-2; tentatively, D is TRBD1 (5 bases). The CDR3 spans 14 residues. Deletions cut 0 bases from V and 4 bases from J, with 12 bases between. Germline CDR1 and CDR2: GTSNPN and SVGIG (reference sequence). The CDR3 DNA reads as TGTGCCTGGAGTGTCTTTGGGGGGGGCTATGGCTACACCTTC. Protein product: CAWSVFGGGYGYTF.

V is TRBV5-6 and J is TRBJ2-3; 8 positions match TRBD2. CDR1 is SGHDT, CDR2 YYEEEE, per germline. The V and J ends lost 2 bases and 3 bases, in that order; junction bases with no gene match: 5. There are 15 residues in the CDR3. The CDR3: CASSFRGGRTDTQYF. DNA for the CDR3: TGTGCCAGCAGCTTCCGGGGGGGCCGGACAGATACGCAGTATTTT.

The rearrangement links TRBV5-6 to TRBJ2-7; D might be TRBD2 (6 bases). Trimming stripped 4 bases from V and 7 bases from J, with 9 bases between. Per the germline V gene, CDR1 is SGHDT and CDR2 is YYEEEE. The CDR3 totals 11 residues. The DNA of the CDR3 is TGTGCCAGCAGCCGTGCGGGGGAGCAGTACTTC. It encodes CASSRAGEQYF.

The V gene is TRBV2, the J gene TRBJ2-7; D unclear. V lost 6 bases to trimming and J lost 0 bases, with 15 bases between them. Germline assignment: CDR1 SNHLY and CDR2 FYNNEI. This CDR3 spans 15 amino acids. The CDR3 nucleotides are TGTGCCAGCAGAGATCCTACAGTCACCTCCTACGAGCAGTACTTC. Translated: CASRDPTVTSYEQYF.

The sample holds a few counts of this clone. The rearrangement links TRBV5-1 to TRBJ1-2, with TRBD1 matching 9 bases. This CDR3 spans 14 amino acids. Germline assignment: CDR1 SGHRS and CDR2 YFSETQ. After removal of 1 base from V and 5 bases from J, the junction contained 3 bases not matched to a gene. The CDR3 region is CASSLWTGEYGYTF. CDR3 DNA sequence: TGCGCCAGCAGCTTGTGGACAGGGGAATATGGCTACACCTTC.

This clone has only a few counts. The gene calls are TRBV5-6 and TRBJ2-2; D could derive from TRBD1 or TRBD2 (5 bases each). The CDR3 runs 17 residues. V lost 0 bases and J 3 bases, leaving 15 bases between the germline ends. Germline CDR1 and CDR2: SGHDT and YYEEEE. The CDR3 protein is CASSLGGFGSHTGELFF. The CDR3 coding sequence is TGTGCCAGCAGCTTGGGGGGGTTCGGTAGCCACACCGGGGAGCTGTTTTTT.

Worth noting for this clone: At one end, the junction sequence differs from germline, possibly due to a read error. Other DNA sequences in the sample encode the same CDR3. The CDR3 region is CASSFRGTNTEAFF. In DNA form, the CDR3 reads TGTGCCAGTAGCTTTAGGGGCACGAACACTGAAGCTTTCTTT. The gene calls are TRBV7-2 and TRBJ1-1; tentative D call: TRBD1 (5 bases). CDR1 is SGHTA, CDR2 FQGNSA, per germline. The CDR3 consists of 14 residues. Full variable domain (missing parts from reference TRBV7-2 and TRBJ1-1): GAGVSQSPSNKVTEKGKDVELRCDPISGHTALYWYRQSLGQGLEFLIYFQGNSAPDKSGLPSDRFSAERTGGSVSTLTIQRTQQEDSAVYLCASSFRGTNTEAFFGQGTRLTVV.

The rearrangement links TRBV29-1 to TRBJ1-2, with D maybe TRBD1 (6 bases). The CDR3 totals 13 residues. CDR1 is SQVTM, CDR2 ANQGSEA, per germline. Between the trimmed V and J ends, which lost 7 bases and 0 bases, there was a span of 12 bases. Here the CDR3 DNA reads TGCAGCGCAGCCGGACAGTCTAACTATGGCTACACCTTC. This translates into CSAAGQSNYGYTF.

The gene calls are TRBV29-1 and TRBJ2-2; TRBD2 is a possible D gene (5 bases). V was clipped by 3 bases and J by 7 bases, with 15 bases between them. The CDR3 is made up of 14 amino acids. Germline V lookup: CDR1 SQVTM, CDR2 ANQGSEA. CDR3 nucleotides: TGCAGCGTTGAGTCGGTTTTTGCGGGCGGGGAGCTGTTTTTT. Translated, it gives CSVESVFAGGELFF.

V usage is TRBV6-1 and J usage is TRBJ2-4, with 9 positions matching TRBD1. The CDR3 totals 14 residues. Trimming at V came to 5 bases and at J to 6 bases, leaving 5 bases not matched to a gene. In germline, CDR1 is MNHNS, CDR2 SASEGT. The CDR3 protein is CASSTGTGTNIQYF. DNA for the CDR3: TGTGCCAGCAGTACCGGGACAGGGACAAACATTCAGTACTTC.